This T cell receptor beta chain comes out of a study of blood T cell repertoires in COVID-19. The protocol was immunoSEQ multiplex PCR, while the TCRdb copy is restricted to in-frame clones and leaves out a portion. The sample carries tens of thousands of clones, about 80% recorded once. The material sequenced was peripheral blood. The TCR sequence derives from a man older than 75 with active COVID-19.

The CDR3 DNA reads TGTGCCAGCAGTTTCGGAGGGGCAGGGTTAACTACCGGGGAGCTGTTTTTT. It yields the protein CASSFGGAGLTTGELFF. The gene calls are TRBV27 and TRBJ2-2; tentatively, D is TRBD2 (6 bases). Germline V gene sequence: CDR1 MNHEY, CDR2 SMNVEV (reference sequence). The CDR3 has 17 residues. V lost 3 bases to trimming and J lost 5 bases, with 19 bases between them.